This T cell receptor beta chain derives from a study of identical twins. TCRdb processed the 5' RACE reads anew with MiXCR; each CDR3 protein has one entry. The sample includes hundreds of thousands of distinct CDR3 sequences, roughly an eighth of them seen just once. V was shortened by 2 bases and J by 3 bases, with 11 bases between the two germline ends. CDR3 length equals 14 residues. Germline V lookup: CDR1 SGHAT, CDR2 FQNNGV. These data were likewise used in another study, on yellow fever vaccine responses in identical twins.

The sequenced material came from PBMCs. The chain links TRBV11-2 to TRBJ2-7, with no clear D. The sequence came from a woman aged 18-29 years in good health. The CDR3 loop reads CASSLRRSLYEQYF. CDR3 in DNA: TGTGCCAGCAGCTTAAGGCGGAGTCTCTACGAGCAGTACTTC.